This T cell receptor (beta chain) comes out of a study of CD4 T cell repertoires and nickel (dated by TCRdb to the early 2020s). The library was made by RT-PCR. TCRdb names Illumina MiSeq as the instrument used. Clones were called with MiXCR by TCRdb after fastp trimmed the public reads at Q25, and only in-frame beta chains were retained. Rows merge per CDR3 protein into single entries with the most common DNA and genes. In all, the sample holds some 250 distinct CDR3 sequences, and approximately 54% of those were seen once. Less than 14% of the sample is taken by the ten largest. Via the germline V gene (reference sequence), CDR1 is SSHAT and CDR2 FNYEAQ. The CDR3 holds 14 amino acids from the cysteine to the phenylalanine. The entry retains the CDR3 DNA only, 42 bases that are in frame from base 1. About this clonotype itself: Which antigen it targets is not known. An end of the junction differs from the germline gene, which may be a read error.

This clonotype was obtained from a human donor in a nickel allergy study, with or without nickel allergy (not recorded which). It is not recorded whether this sample comes from one donor or several. Sequencing was done on a sample of CD4+ T cells from blood, not recorded whether cultured. Recombination joined TRBV7-7 with TRBJ2-3; possibly the D gene is TRBD1, per 6 matching bases. CDR3 reads: CASSLTGHTDTQYF. The nucleotide sequence reads TGTGCTAGCAGCTTGACGGGACACACAGATACGCAGTATTTT.